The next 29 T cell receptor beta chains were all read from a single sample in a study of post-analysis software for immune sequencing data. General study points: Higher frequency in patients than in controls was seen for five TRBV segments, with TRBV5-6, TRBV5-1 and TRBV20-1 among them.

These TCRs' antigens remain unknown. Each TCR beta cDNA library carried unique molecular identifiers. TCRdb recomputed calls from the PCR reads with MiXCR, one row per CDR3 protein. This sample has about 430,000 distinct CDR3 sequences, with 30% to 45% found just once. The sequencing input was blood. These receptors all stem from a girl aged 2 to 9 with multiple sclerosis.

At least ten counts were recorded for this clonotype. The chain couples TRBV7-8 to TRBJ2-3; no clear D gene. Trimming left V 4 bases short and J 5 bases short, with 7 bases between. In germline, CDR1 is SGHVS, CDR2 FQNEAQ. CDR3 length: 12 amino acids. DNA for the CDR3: TGTGCCAGCAGCTACGGACGAGATACGCAGTATTTT. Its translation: CASSYGRDTQYF.

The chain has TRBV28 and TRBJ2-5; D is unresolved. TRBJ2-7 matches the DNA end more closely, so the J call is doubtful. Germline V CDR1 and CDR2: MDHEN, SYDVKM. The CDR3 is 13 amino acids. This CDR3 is CASSVFPPNEQYF. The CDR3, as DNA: TGTGCCAGCAGTGTCTTCCCCCCCAACGAGCAGTACTTC.

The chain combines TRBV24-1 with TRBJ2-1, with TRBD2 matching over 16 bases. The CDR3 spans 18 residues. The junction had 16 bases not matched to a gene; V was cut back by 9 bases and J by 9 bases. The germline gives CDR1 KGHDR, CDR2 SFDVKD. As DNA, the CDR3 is TGTGCCACCGCGACCGGGACTAGCGGGAGGGCAGTGGTGGGTGAGCAGTTCTTC. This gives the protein CATATGTSGRAVVGEQFF.

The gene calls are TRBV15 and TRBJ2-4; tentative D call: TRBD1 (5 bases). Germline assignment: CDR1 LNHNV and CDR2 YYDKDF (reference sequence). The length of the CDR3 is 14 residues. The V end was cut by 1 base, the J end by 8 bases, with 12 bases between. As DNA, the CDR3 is TGTGCCACCAGCAGAGGGACAAGGAGCGACATTCAGTACTTC. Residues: CATSRGTRSDIQYF.

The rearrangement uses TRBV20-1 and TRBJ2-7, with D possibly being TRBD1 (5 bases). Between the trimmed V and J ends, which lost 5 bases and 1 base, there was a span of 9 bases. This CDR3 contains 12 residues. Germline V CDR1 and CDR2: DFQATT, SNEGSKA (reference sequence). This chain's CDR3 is CSAPTVSYEQYF. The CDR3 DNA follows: TGCAGTGCTCCGACAGTTTCCTACGAGCAGTACTTC.

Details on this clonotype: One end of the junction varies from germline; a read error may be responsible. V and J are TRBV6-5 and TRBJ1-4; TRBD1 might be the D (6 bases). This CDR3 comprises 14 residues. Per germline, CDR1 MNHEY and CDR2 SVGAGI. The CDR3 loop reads CASSIQGTSEKLFF. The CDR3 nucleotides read TGTGCCAGCAGTATACAGGGAACTAGTGAAAAACTGTTTTTT.

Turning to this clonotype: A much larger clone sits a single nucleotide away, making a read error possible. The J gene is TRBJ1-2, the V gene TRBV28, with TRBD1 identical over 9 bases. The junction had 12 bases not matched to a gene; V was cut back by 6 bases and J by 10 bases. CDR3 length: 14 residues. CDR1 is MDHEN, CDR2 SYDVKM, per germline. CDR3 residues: CASRMTGGQDDYTF. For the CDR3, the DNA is TGTGCCAGCAGGATGACAGGGGGACAGGATGACTACACCTTC.

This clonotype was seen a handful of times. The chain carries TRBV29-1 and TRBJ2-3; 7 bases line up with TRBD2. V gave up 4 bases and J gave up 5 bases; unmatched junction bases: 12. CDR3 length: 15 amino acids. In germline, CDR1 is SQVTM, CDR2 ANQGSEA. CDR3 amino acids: CSVGPGREWVDTQYF. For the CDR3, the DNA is TGCAGCGTTGGGCCAGGGCGGGAGTGGGTAGATACGCAGTATTTT.

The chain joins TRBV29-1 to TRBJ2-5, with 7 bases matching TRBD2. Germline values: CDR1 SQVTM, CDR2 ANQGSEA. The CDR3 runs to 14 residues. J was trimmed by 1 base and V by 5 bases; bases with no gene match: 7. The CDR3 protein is CSVYGAGVQETQYF. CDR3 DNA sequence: TGCAGCGTTTACGGGGCGGGGGTCCAAGAGACCCAGTACTTC.

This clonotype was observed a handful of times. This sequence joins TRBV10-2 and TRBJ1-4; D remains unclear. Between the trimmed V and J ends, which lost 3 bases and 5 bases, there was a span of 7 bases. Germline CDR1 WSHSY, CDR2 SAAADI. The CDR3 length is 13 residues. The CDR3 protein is CASSDYSNEKLFF. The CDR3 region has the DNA TGCGCCAGCAGTGATTACTCCAATGAAAAACTGTTTTTT.

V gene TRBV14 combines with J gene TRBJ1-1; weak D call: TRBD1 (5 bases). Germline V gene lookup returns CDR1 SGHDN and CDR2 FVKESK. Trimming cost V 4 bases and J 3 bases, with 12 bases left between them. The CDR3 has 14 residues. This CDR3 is CASSPGAPDTEAFF. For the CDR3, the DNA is TGTGCCAGCAGCCCCGGGGCTCCGGACACTGAAGCTTTCTTT.

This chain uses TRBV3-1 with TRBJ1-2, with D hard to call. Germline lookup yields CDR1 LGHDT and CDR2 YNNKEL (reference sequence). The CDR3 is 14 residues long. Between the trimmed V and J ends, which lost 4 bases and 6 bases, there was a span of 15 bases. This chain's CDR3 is CASSRLGSLDGYTF. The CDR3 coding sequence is TGTGCCAGCAGCCGTCTCGGTTCCTTGGATGGCTACACCTTC.

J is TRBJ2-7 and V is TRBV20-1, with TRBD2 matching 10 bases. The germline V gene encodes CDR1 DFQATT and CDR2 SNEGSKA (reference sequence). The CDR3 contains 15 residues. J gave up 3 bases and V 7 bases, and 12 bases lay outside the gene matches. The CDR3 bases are TGCAGTGTAACTAGCGGGATGGTTCCTCACTACGAGCAGTACTTC. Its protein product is CSVTSGMVPHYEQYF.

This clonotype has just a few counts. CDR3 loop: CASSLSDSVVRDGYTF. For the CDR3, the DNA is TGTGCCAGCAGCTTGTCGGACAGTGTAGTGAGAGATGGCTACACCTTC. This sequence joins TRBV5-6 and TRBJ1-2, with D maybe TRBD1 (6 bases). The germline gives CDR1 SGHDT, CDR2 YYEEEE. The CDR3 spans 16 residues. Trimming stripped 1 base from V and 6 bases from J, with 19 bases between. The whole variable domain, remainder taken from reference TRBV5-6 and TRBJ1-2, is DAGVTQSPTHLIKTRGQQVTLRCSPKSGHDTVSWYQQALGQGPQFIFQYYEEEERQRGNFPDRFSGHQFPNYSSELNVNALLLGDSALYLCASSLSDSVVRDGYTFGSGTRLTVV.

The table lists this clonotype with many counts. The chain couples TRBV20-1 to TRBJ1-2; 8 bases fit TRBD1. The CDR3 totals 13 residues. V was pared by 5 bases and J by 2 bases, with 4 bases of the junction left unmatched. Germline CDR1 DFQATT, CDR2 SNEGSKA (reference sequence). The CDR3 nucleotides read TGCAGTGCTTGGGACAGGATAAACTATGGCTACACCTTC. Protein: CSAWDRINYGYTF.

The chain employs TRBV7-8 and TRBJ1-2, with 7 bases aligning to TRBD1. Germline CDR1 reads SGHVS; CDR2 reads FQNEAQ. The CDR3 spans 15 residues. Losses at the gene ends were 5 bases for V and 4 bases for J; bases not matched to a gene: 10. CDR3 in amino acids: CASSTRQGGGYGYTF. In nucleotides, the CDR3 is TGTGCCAGCAGCACTCGACAGGGTGGTGGCTATGGCTACACCTTC.

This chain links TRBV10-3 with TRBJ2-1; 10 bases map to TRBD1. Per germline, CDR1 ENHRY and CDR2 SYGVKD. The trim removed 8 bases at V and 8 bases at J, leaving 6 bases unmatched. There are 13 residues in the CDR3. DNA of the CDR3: TGTGCCATCCTGGGACAGGGGTACGATGAGCAGTTCTTC. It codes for CAILGQGYDEQFF.

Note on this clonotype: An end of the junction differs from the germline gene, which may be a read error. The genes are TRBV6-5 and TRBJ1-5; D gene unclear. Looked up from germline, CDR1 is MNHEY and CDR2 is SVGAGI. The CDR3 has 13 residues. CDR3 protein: CASSYQHNPPQHF. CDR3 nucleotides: TGTGCCAGCAGTTACCAGCACAATCCGCCCCAGCATTTT.

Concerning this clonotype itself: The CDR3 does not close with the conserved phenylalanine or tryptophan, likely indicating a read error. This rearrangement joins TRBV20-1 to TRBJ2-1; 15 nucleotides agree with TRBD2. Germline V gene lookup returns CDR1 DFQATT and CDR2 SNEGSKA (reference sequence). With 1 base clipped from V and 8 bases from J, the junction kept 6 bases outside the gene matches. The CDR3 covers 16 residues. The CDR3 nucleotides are TGCAGTGCTAGAGTAATTTGGACTAGCGGGAGGGATGAGCAGTTCGTC. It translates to CSARVIWTSGRDEQFV.

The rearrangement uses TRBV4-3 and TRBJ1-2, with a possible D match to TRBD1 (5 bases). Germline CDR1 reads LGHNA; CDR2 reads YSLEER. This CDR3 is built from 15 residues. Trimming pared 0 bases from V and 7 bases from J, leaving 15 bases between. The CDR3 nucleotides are TGCGCCAGCAGCCAAGATCTATTTGGAGGGGCTGGCTACACCTTC. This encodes CASSQDLFGGAGYTF.

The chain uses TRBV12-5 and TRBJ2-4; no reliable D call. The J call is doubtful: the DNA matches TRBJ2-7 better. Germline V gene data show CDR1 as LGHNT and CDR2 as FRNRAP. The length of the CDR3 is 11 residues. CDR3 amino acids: CASGLDYEQYF. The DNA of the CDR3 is TGTGCTAGTGGTTTGGACTACGAGCAGTACTTC.

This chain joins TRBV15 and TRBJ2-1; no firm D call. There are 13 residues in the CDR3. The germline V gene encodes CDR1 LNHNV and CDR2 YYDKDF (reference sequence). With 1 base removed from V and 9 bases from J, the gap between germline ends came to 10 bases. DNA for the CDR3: TGTGCCACCAGCAGAGTTCCTAGTTTTGAGCAGTTCTTC. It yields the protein CATSRVPSFEQFF.

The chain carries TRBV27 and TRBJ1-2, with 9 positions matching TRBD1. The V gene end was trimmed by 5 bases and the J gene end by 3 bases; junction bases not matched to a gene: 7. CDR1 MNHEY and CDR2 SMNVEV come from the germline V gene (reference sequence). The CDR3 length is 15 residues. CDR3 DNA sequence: TGTGCCAGCAGTGCTTCGACAGGGGGGGACTATGGCTACACCTTC. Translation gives CASSASTGGDYGYTF.

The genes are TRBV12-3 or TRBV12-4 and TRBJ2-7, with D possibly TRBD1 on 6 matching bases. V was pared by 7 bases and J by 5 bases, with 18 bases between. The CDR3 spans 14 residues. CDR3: CASTSNTGNNEQYF. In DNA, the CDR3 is TGTGCCAGCACCTCAAATACAGGGAATAACGAGCAGTACTTC.

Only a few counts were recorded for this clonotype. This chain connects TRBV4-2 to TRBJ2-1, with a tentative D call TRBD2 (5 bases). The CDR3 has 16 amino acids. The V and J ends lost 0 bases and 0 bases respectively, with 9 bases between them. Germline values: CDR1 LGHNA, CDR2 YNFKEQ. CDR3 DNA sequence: TGTGCCAGCAGCCAAGAGCCGGGGAGCTCCTACAATGAGCAGTTCTTC. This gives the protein CASSQEPGSSYNEQFF.

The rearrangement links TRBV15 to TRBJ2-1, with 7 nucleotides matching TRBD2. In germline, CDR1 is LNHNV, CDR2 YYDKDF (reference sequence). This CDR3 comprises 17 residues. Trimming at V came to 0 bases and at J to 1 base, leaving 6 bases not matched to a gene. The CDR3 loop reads CATSRDPLGGSYNEQFF. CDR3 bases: TGTGCCACCAGCAGAGACCCCTTGGGAGGGTCCTACAATGAGCAGTTCTTC.

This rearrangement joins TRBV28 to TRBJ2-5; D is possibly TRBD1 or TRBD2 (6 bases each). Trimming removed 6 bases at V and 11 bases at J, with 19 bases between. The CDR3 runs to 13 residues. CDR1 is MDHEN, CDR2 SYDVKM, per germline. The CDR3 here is CASSLPGADKQYF. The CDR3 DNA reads TGTGCCAGCAGCCTACCGGGGGCGGATAAGCAGTACTTC.

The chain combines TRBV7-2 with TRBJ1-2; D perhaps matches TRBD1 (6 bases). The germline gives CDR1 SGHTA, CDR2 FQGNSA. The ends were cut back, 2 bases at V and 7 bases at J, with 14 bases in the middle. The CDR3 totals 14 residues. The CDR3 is CASSLWDIRFGYTF. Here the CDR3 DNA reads TGTGCCAGCAGCTTATGGGACATCCGTTTTGGCTACACCTTC. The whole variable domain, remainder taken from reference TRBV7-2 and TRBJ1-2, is GAGVSQSPSNKVTEKGKDVELRCDPISGHTALYWYRQSLGQGLEFLIYFQGNSAPDKSGLPSDRFSAERTGGSVSTLTIQRTQQEDSAVYLCASSLWDIRFGYTFGSGTRLTVV.

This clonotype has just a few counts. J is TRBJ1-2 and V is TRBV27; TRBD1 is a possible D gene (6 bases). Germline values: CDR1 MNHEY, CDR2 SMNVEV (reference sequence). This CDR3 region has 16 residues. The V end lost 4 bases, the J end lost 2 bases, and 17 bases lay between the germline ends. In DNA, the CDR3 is TGTGCCAGCAGTTCCAGGAGGGACATCCTAAACTATGGCTACACCTTC. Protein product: CASSSRRDILNYGYTF.